This TCR beta chain was obtained from a study of blood T cells in healthy people across ages. This clonotype was found a few times. Per germline, CDR1 SEHNR and CDR2 FQNEAQ (reference sequence). The CDR3 totals 16 residues. V trimming: 2 bases; J trimming: 5 bases; junction bases outside the gene matches: 11. Through a sample-barcoded 5' primer and a J-beta primer mix, a second PCR was run for roughly 7 to 12 cycles. TCRdb analysed the 5' RACE reads with MiXCR anew, one entry per CDR3 protein. The sample has 800,000 to 1,300,000 distinct CDR3 sequences, about 23% seen once. This sample was shared with a second study, whose subject was T cells of mothers and their children.

The receptor was isolated from a girl aged 2 to 9 in good health. The sample was blood. The chain uses TRBV7-9 and TRBJ2-5, with 7 nucleotides matching TRBD1. In nucleotides, the CDR3 is TGTGCCAGCAGCTTAACCGTAACTACAGGGGTGGAGACCCAGTACTTC. It encodes CASSLTVTTGVETQYF.